This TCR beta chain derives from a study of human T cells and chemical hapten exposure. V was pared by 0 bases and J by 6 bases, with 16 bases between. CDR1 is MGHRA, CDR2 YSYEKL, per germline. The CDR3 covers 16 residues. This clonotype was detected many times. TCRdb re-analysed the RACE reads in MiXCR, keeping a single row per CDR3 protein. The table has 350,000 to 450,000 distinct CDR3 sequences, approximately 5% seen once; the top ten hold just over 2.5%. Described time point: pre-sensitization, week 0. Sample treatment: therapeutic diphenylcyclopropenone sensitization with weekly scalp DPC. This chain links TRBV4-1 with TRBJ2-3; no clear D gene. The source is a woman aged 50 to 65 with alopecia areata. Some clones in this sample may be carry-over from other donors' samples. This specimen consisted of whole blood, obtained in connection with sensitization to the hapten diphenylcyclopropenone (DPC). CDR3 bases: TGCGCCAGCAGCCAAGATCTGGCAGGCATACTTGATACGCAGTATTTT. Translating it yields CASSQDLAGILDTQYF.